This T cell receptor (beta chain) was profiled in a study of blood T cell repertoires in COVID-19. Study summary: The study drew acute and convalescent COVID-19 samples from the United States, Italy and Spain. The cDNA or gDNA used as material had been derived from T cells, B-cell-depleted T cells, or PBMCs.

Original data processing: For nucleated cells, counts were estimated from reference gene primer amplification. The repertoire was sequenced with immunoSEQ multiplex PCR; TCRdb's copy has only in-frame clones and lacks some. V and J calls and clone size are given by that table; D and trimming were obtained from the DNA. The table lists just under 150,000 clones, 87% of them singletons. This sequence originates from a woman aged 45 to 65 with active or convalescent COVID-19. Input material: peripheral blood.

The CDR3 nucleotides are TGTGCCAGCAGCTTGCGTGTCTCTGGGGCCAACGTCCTGACTTTC. It specifies CASSLRVSGANVLTF. The V and J genes are TRBV7-8 and TRBJ2-6; D remains unclear. V lost 3 bases and J 0 bases, leaving 6 bases between the germline ends. This CDR3 spans 15 amino acids. Germline V lookup: CDR1 SGHVS, CDR2 FQNEAQ. The full variable domain, in which reference TRBV7-8 and TRBJ2-6 provide the parts outside the CDR3, is GAGVSQSPRYKVAKRGQDVALRCDPISGHVSLFWYQQALGQGPEFLTYFQNEAQLDKSGLPSDRFFAERPEGSVSTLKIQRTQQEDSAVYLCASSLRVSGANVLTFGAGSRLTVL.